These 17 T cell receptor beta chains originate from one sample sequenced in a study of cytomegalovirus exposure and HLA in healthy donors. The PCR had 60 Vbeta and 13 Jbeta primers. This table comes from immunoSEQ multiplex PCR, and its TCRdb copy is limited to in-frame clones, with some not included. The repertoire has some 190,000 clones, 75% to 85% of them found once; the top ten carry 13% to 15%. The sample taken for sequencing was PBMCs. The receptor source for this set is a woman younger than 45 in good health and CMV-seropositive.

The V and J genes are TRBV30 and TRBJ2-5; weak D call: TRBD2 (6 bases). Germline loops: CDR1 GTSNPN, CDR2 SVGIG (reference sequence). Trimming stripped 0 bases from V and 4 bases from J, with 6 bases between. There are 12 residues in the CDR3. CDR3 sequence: CAWSVAGETQYF. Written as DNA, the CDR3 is TGTGCCTGGAGTGTAGCGGGAGAGACCCAGTACTTC.

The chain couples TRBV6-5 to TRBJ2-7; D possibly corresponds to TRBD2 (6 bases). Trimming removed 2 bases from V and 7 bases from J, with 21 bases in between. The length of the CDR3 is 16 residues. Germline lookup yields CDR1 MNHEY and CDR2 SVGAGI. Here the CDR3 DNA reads TGTGCCAGCAGTTACGCGGTGGACTACGAGCCGAGGGAGCAGTACTTC. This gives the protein CASSYAVDYEPREQYF.

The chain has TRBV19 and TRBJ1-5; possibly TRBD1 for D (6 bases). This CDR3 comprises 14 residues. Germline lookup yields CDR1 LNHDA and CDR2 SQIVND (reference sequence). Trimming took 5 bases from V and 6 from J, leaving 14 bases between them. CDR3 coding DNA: TGTGCCAGTAGTCCCTCGAGAGGGGGTCAGCCCCAGCATTTT. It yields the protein CASSPSRGGQPQHF.

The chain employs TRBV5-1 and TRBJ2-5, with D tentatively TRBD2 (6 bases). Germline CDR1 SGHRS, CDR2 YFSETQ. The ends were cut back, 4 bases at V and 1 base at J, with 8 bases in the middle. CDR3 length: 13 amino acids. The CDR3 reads CASSVGGQETQYF. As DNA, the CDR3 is TGCGCCAGCAGCGTCGGGGGCCAAGAGACCCAGTACTTC. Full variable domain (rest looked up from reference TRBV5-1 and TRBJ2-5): KAGVTQTPRYLIKTRGQQVTLSCSPISGHRSVSWYQQTPGQGLQFLFEYFSETQRNKGNFPGRFSGRQFSNSRSEMNVSTLELGDSALYLCASSVGGQETQYFGPGTRLLVL.

CDR3 region: CASSFLAGGPNEQFF. The CDR3, as DNA: TGTGCCAGCAGCTTTCTAGCGGGGGGGCCGAATGAGCAGTTCTTC. This chain joins TRBV7-8 and TRBJ2-1, with TRBD2 matching over 12 bases. J lost 7 bases, V lost 3 bases, and 4 bases had no gene match. This CDR3 region has 15 residues. Germline V CDR1 and CDR2: SGHVS, FQNEAQ.

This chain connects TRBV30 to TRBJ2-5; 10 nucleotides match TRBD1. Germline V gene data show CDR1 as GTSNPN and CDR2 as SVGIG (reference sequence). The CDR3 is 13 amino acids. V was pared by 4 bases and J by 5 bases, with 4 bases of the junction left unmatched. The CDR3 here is CAWMRDRGETQYF. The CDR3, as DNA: TGTGCCTGGATGCGGGACAGGGGCGAGACCCAGTACTTC.

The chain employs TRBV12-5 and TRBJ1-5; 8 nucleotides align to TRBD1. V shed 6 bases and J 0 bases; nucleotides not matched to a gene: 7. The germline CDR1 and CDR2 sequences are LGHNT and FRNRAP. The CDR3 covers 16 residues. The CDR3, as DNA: TGTGCTAGTGGCTTTGCAGGGGGCGATAGCAATCAGCCCCAGCATTTT. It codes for CASGFAGGDSNQPQHF.

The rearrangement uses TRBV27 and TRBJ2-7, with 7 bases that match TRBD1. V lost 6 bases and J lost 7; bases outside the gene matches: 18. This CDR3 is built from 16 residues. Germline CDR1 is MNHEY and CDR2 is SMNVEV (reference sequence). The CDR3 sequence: CASSRGFGTGVREQYF. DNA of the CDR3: TGTGCCAGCAGCAGGGGGTTCGGGACGGGTGTGAGAGAGCAGTACTTC.

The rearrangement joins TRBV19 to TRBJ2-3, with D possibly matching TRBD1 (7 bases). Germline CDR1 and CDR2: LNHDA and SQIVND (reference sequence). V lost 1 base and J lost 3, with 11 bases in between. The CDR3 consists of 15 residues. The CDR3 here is CASSIGRGDTDTQYF. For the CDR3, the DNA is TGTGCCAGTAGTATAGGCAGGGGGGATACAGATACGCAGTATTTT.

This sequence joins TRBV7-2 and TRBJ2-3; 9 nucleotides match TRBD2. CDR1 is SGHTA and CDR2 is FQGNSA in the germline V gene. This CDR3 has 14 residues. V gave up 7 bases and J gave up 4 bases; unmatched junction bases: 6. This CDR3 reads CASTPGLAPDTQYF. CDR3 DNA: TGTGCCAGCACCCCGGGACTAGCCCCAGATACGCAGTATTTT.

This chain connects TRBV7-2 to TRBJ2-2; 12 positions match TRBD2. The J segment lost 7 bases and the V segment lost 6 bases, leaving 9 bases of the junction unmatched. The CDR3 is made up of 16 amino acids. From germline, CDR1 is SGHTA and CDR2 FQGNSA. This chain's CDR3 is CASSLLAGGGIGELFF. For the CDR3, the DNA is TGTGCCAGCAGTCTTCTAGCGGGAGGGGGTATCGGGGAGCTGTTTTTT.

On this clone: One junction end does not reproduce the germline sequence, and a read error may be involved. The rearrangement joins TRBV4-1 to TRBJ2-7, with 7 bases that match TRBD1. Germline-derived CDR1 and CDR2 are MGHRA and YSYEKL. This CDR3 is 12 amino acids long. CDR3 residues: CASSQVQGERYF. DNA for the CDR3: TGCGCCAGCAGCCAAGTCCAGGGGGAGCGGTACTTC.

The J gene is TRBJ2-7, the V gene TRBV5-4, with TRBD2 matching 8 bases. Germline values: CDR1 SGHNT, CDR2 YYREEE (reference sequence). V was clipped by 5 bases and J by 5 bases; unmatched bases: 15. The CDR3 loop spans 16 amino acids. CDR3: CASSYTSGGPRNEQYF. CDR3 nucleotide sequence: TGTGCCAGCAGTTACACCAGCGGGGGCCCTCGGAACGAGCAGTACTTC.

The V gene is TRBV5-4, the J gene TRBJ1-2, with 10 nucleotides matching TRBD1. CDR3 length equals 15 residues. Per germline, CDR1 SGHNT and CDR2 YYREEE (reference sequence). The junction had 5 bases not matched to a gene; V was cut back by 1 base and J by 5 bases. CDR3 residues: CASSLRTGGLYGYTF. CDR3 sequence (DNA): TGTGCCAGCAGCTTGAGGACAGGGGGTTTGTATGGCTACACCTTC. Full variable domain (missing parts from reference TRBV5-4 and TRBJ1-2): ETGVTQSPTHLIKTRGQQVTLRCSSQSGHNTVSWYQQALGQGPQFIFQYYREEENGRGNFPPRFSGLQFPNYSSELNVNALELDDSALYLCASSLRTGGLYGYTFGSGTRLTVV.

CDR3: CASKGTFRGPYEQYF. The CDR3 DNA follows: TGTGCCAGCAAGGGGACCTTCAGGGGCCCCTACGAGCAGTACTTC. The chain uses TRBV2 and TRBJ2-7; weak D call: TRBD1 (6 bases). Germline V gene sequence: CDR1 SNHLY, CDR2 FYNNEI. V gave up 7 bases and J gave up 2 bases, with 18 bases separating them. The CDR3 length is 15 residues.

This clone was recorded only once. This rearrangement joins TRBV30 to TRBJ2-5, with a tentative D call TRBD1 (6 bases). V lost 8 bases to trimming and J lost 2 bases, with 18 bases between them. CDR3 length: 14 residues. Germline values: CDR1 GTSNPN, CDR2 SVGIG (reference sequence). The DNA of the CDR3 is TGTGCCCGCTCCAGGGGACGGGGACAAGAGACCCAGTACTTC. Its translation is CARSRGRGQETQYF. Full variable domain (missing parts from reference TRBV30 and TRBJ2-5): SQTIHQWPATLVQPVGSPLSLECTVEGTSNPNLYWYRQAAGRGLQLLFYSVGIGQISSEVPQNLSASRPQDRQFILSSKKLLLSDSGFYLCARSRGRGQETQYFGPGTRLLVL.

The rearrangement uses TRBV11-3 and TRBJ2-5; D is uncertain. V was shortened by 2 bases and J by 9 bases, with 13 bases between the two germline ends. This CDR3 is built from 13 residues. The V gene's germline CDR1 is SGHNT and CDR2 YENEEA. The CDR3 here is CASSLSNSFSQYF. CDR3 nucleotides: TGTGCCAGCAGCTTAAGCAATTCTTTTTCCCAGTACTTC.